The clone carrying this T cell receptor (beta chain) was counted between two and nine times. This entry comes from a study of blood T cells in healthy people across ages. It was with a sample-barcoded 5' primer and a J-beta primer mix that a second PCR of roughly 7 to 12 cycles was run. Each CDR3 protein gets one entry after TCRdb re-called the 5' RACE reads with MiXCR. This sample has approximately 730,000 distinct CDR3 sequences, with about 48% found just once. Caucasian, healthy and from Russia, the donors were aged between roughly 6 and 100. CDR1 and CDR2 (germline): SNHLY, FYNNEI. The V gene end was trimmed by 7 bases and the J gene end by 3 bases; junction bases not matched to a gene: 7. This CDR3 region has 14 residues.

Sequenced material: blood. The clonotype was recovered from a man at least 80 years old in good health. The rearrangement joins TRBV2 to TRBJ2-7, with 9 bases matching TRBD1. The CDR3 is CASTSGQGSYEQYF. The CDR3 DNA is TGTGCCAGCACCTCAGGACAGGGGAGCTACGAGCAGTACTTC.